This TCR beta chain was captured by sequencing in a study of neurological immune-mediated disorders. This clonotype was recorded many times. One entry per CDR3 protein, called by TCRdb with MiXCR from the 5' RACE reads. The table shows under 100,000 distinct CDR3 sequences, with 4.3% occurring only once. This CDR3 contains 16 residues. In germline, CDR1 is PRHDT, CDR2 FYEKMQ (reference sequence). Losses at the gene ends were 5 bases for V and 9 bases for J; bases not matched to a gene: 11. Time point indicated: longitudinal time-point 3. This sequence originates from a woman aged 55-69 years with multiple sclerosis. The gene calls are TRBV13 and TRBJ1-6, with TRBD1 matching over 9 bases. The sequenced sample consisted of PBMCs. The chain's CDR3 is CASSHRGQGRSSPLHF. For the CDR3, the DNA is TGTGCCAGCAGCCACCGGGGACAGGGAAGATCTTCACCCCTCCACTTT.